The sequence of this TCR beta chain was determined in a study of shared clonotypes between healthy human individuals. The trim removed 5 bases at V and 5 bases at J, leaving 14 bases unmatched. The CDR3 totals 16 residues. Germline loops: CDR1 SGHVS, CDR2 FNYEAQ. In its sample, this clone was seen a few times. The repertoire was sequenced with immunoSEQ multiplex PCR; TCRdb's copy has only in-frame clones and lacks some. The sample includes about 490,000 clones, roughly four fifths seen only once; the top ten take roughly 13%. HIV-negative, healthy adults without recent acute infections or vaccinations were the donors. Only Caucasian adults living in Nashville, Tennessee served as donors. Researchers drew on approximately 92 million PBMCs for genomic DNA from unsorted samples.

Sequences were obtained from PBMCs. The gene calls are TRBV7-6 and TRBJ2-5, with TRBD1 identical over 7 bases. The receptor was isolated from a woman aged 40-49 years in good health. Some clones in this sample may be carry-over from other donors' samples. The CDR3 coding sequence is TGTGCCAGCAGCCCTACCCCGGCAGGGGGAAGGGAGACCCAGTACTTC. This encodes CASSPTPAGGRETQYF.